This TCR beta chain was found in a study of cytotoxic CD8 clonotypes in ibrutinib-treated CLL. Looking at the study overall: Investigators reported some 25 partial and 2 complete responses; after median around 63 months, around 15 patients remained remitted and about 12 progressed.

General study results and limits: Progressing patients had sampling times that differed from those of sustained-remission patients.

This clone is a singleton in its sample. What it binds is not known. V dropped 3 bases and J dropped 5 bases, with 15 bases sitting between them. The CDR3 is 15 residues long. Sequenced by immunoSEQ multiplex PCR; TCRdb stores in-frame clones only, minus some. Found here are roughly 63,000 clones, approximately 57% of them singletons; the top ten hold roughly 14%. The source is a human donor with chronic lymphocytic leukemia. The sample consisted of PBMCs, taken after 12 months of ibrutinib treatment. The V gene is TRBV23-1, the J gene TRBJ2-3; D is unresolved. TRBV23-1 is labeled an ORF, and its function is uncertain. CDR3 sequence reads: CASSHVIAREDTQYF. The CDR3 DNA reads as TGCGCCAGCAGTCACGTTATAGCAAGGGAAGATACGCAGTATTTT.